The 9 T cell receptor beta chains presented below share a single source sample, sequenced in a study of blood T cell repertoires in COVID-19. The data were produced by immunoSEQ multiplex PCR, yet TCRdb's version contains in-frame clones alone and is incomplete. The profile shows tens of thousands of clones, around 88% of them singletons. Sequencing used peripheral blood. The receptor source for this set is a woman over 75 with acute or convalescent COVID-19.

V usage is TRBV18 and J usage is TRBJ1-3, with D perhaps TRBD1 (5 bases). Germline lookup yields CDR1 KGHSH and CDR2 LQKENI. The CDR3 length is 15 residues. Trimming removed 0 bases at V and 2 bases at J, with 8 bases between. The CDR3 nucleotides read TGTGCCAGCTCACCACCAGGGGCAGCTGGAAACACCATATATTTT. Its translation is CASSPPGAAGNTIYF. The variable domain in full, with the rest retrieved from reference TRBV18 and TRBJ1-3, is NAGVMQNPRHLVRRRGQEARLRCSPMKGHSHVYWYRQLPEEGLKFMVYLQKENIIDESGMPKERFSAEFPKEGPSILRIQQVVRGDSAAYFCASSPPGAAGNTIYFGEGSWLTVV.

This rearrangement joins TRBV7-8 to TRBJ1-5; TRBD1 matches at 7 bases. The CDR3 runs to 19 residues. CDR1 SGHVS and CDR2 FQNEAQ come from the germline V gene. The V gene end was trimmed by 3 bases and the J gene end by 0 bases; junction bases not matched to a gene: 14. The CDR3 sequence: CASSLRGPGQSYSNQPQHF. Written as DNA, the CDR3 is TGTGCCAGCAGCTTGAGGGGTCCGGGACAGTCTTATAGCAATCAGCCCCAGCATTTT.

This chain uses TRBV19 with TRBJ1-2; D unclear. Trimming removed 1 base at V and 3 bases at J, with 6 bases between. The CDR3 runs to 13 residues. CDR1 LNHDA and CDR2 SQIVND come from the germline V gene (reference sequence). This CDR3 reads CASSIGGYYGYTF. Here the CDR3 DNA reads TGTGCCAGTAGTATAGGCGGTTACTATGGCTACACCTTC.

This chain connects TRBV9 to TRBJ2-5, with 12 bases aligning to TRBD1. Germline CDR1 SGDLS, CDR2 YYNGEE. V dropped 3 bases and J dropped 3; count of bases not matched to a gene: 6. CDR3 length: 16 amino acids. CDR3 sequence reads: CASSGGGTGGEETQYF. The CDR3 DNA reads TGTGCCAGCAGCGGGGGCGGGACAGGGGGCGAAGAGACCCAGTACTTC.

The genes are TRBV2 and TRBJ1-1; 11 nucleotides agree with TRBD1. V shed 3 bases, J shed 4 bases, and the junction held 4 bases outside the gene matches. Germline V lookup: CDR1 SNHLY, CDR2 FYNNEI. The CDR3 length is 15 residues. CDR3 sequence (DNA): TGTGCCAGCAGTGAGGGGGACAGGGGGGGCACTGAAGCTTTCTTT. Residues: CASSEGDRGGTEAFF.

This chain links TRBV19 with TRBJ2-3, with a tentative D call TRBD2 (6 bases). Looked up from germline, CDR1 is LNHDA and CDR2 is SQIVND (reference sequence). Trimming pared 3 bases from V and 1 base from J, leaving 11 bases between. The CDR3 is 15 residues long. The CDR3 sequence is CASSIPGSRTDTQYF. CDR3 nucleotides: TGTGCCAGTAGTATCCCCGGGAGCCGCACAGATACGCAGTATTTT.

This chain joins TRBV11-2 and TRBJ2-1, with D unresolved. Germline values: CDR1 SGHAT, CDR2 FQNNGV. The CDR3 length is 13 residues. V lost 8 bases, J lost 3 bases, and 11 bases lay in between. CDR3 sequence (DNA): TGTGCCAGCGGAAGGAGTCTCTACAATGAGCAGTTCTTC. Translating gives CASGRSLYNEQFF.

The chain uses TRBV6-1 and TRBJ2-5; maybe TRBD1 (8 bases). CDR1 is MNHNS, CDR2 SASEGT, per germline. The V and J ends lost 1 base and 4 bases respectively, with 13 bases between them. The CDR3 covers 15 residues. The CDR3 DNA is TGTGCCAGCAGTGAAGGACAGGGGAGGGGAGAGACCCAGTACTTC. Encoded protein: CASSEGQGRGETQYF.

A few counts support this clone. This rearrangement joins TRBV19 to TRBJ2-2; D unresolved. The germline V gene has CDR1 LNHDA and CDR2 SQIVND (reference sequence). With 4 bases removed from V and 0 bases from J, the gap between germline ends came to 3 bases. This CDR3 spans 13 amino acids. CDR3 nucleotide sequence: TGTGCCAGTAGTACGGCGAACACCGGGGAGCTGTTTTTT. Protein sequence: CASSTANTGELFF.